The T cell receptor beta chain under discussion was sequenced for a study of tumor T cells in aggressive B-cell lymphoma. The CDR3 contains 15 residues. J lost 6 bases, V lost 5 bases, and 6 bases had no gene match. Germline V gene sequence: CDR1 MDHEN, CDR2 SYDVKM. Only in-frame clones appear in the TCRdb table, and some are missing; sequencing was by immunoSEQ multiplex PCR. In the table there are about 4,400 clones, 81% of which are singletons. This TCR came from an adult with diffuse large B cell lymphoma. Sequences were obtained from tumor tissue. The chain combines TRBV28 with TRBJ1-6; the match to TRBD1 covers 8 bases. CDR3 nucleotide sequence: TGTGCCAGCAGTCCACGGACAGGGCCTAATTCACCCCTCCACTTT. Its protein product is CASSPRTGPNSPLHF.